Each of the 25 T cell receptor beta chains below was sequenced from the same sample in a study of cytomegalovirus exposure and HLA in healthy donors. The PCR contained 60 Vbeta and 13 Jbeta primers. TCRdb keeps only in-frame clones here, not all; method: immunoSEQ multiplex PCR. The sample has 85,000 to 120,000 clones; about 70% are singletons. The sample comprised PBMCs. The receptors come from a woman aged 45-59 years in good health and CMV-seropositive.

The chain couples TRBV10-3 to TRBJ2-7; the D is unclear. V gave up 5 bases and J gave up 2 bases, with 13 bases separating them. This CDR3 contains 14 residues. Germline V gene lookup returns CDR1 ENHRY and CDR2 SYGVKD. The CDR3 DNA reads TGTGCCATCAGTCGAGAGGTTCTTACCTACGAGCAGTACTTC. Translating gives CAISREVLTYEQYF.

The chain uses TRBV18 and TRBJ2-3; tentatively, D is TRBD2 (6 bases). Germline V CDR1 and CDR2: KGHSH, LQKENI. V was shortened by 1 base and J by 6 bases, with 11 bases between the two germline ends. CDR3 size: 14 residues. The CDR3 spells CASSPQNGGDTQYF. In DNA form, the CDR3 reads TGTGCCAGCTCACCACAGAACGGAGGGGATACGCAGTATTTT.

The V and J genes are TRBV5-1 and TRBJ2-3; 15 bases line up with TRBD2. The CDR3 runs 17 residues. The V segment lost 4 bases and the J segment 2 bases; nucleotides outside the gene matches: 5. The germline V gene encodes CDR1 SGHRS and CDR2 YFSETQ. The CDR3, as DNA: TGCGCCAGCAGCGACGGGACTAGCGGGGGGATCACAGATACGCAGTATTTT. Protein: CASSDGTSGGITDTQYF.

J is TRBJ1-2 and V is TRBV7-2; D remains unclear. CDR1 is SGHTA and CDR2 is FQGNSA in the germline V gene. V lost 2 bases, J lost 0 bases, and 10 bases lay in between. CDR3 length equals 15 residues. The CDR3 bases are TGTGCCAGCAGCTTATCCCCTTCAGCTAACTATGGCTACACCTTC. Its translation is CASSLSPSANYGYTF.

This rearrangement joins TRBV5-1 to TRBJ2-1, with D possibly TRBD2 on 6 matching bases. Trimming shortened V by 2 bases and J by 1 base, and 10 bases separated the two germline ends. Germline CDR1 reads SGHRS; CDR2 reads YFSETQ. The CDR3 loop spans 15 amino acids. CDR3 in amino acids: CASSFREPSYNEQFF. The CDR3 DNA reads as TGCGCCAGCAGCTTCCGGGAGCCATCCTACAATGAGCAGTTCTTC.

The V and J genes are TRBV27 and TRBJ2-7, with D perhaps matching TRBD1 (6 bases). Trimming pared 3 bases from V and 2 bases from J, leaving 14 bases between. This CDR3 has 15 amino acids. Per the germline V gene, CDR1 is MNHEY and CDR2 is SMNVEV (reference sequence). As DNA, the CDR3 is TGTGCCAGCAGTTTTGGGCAGGGGCTTGCCTACGAGCAGTACTTC. Translating gives CASSFGQGLAYEQYF.

V and J are TRBV6-5 and TRBJ2-5; 8 positions match TRBD1. The CDR3 spans 14 residues. Trimming at V came to 2 bases and at J to 3 bases, leaving 2 bases not matched to a gene. Germline CDR1 and CDR2: MNHEY and SVGAGI. The CDR3 spells CASSYTGGKETQYF. For the CDR3, the DNA is TGTGCCAGCAGTTACACAGGGGGGAAAGAGACCCAGTACTTC.

This rearrangement joins TRBV7-5 to TRBJ2-7; the tabulated D call, TRBD1, remains unverified against the DNA. TRBV7-5 is a pseudogene. The CDR3 consists of 15 residues. The CDR3 nucleotides read TGTGCCAGAAGTAACCCGGGACAGAGACTTTACGAGCAGTACTTC. Its protein is CARSNPGQRLYEQYF.

V and J are TRBV20-1 and TRBJ2-7; D ambiguous. Per the germline V gene, CDR1 is DFQATT and CDR2 is SNEGSKA (reference sequence). The CDR3 has 11 amino acids. V shed 3 bases and J shed 3 bases, with 6 bases lying between them. In DNA form, the CDR3 reads TGCAGTGCTAGGTCGTACTACGAGCAGTACTTC. This translates into CSARSYYEQYF.

The J gene is TRBJ1-4, the V gene TRBV6-5; 9 nucleotides align to TRBD1. Looked up from germline, CDR1 is MNHEY and CDR2 is SVGAGI. The CDR3 loop spans 14 amino acids. The V and J ends lost 6 bases and 3 bases, in that order; junction bases with no gene match: 2. In DNA, the CDR3 is TGTGCCAGCAGACGGGACAGGGCTAATGAAAAACTGTTTTTT. It yields the protein CASRRDRANEKLFF.

The chain has TRBV13 and TRBJ1-1; the D is unclear. This CDR3 is built from 14 residues. Germline V gene lookup returns CDR1 PRHDT and CDR2 FYEKMQ (reference sequence). V was pared by 1 base and J by 1 base, with 7 bases between. CDR3 sequence reads: CASSLDRGNTEAFF. The CDR3 coding sequence is TGTGCCAGCAGCTTAGACCGGGGGAACACTGAAGCTTTCTTT.

V usage is TRBV6-1 and J usage is TRBJ2-2, with TRBD2 as a possible D gene (7 bases). CDR3 length: 15 residues. Germline values: CDR1 MNHNS, CDR2 SASEGT. V shed 6 bases and J shed 2 bases, with 13 bases lying between them. This CDR3 reads CASRSGTLNTGELFF. In DNA form, the CDR3 reads TGTGCCAGCAGGAGCGGGACACTCAACACCGGGGAGCTGTTTTTT.

The rearrangement joins TRBV5-4 to TRBJ2-3, with TRBD2 matching 7 bases. The CDR3 has 14 residues. V was clipped by 10 bases and J by 4 bases; unmatched bases: 12. CDR1 and CDR2 (germline): SGHNT, YYREEE (reference sequence). The CDR3 spells CASQREGRPDTQYF. CDR3 DNA: TGTGCCTCCCAAAGGGAGGGTAGGCCAGATACGCAGTATTTT.

This clone was observed a handful of times. Germline and junction disagree at one end, which may indicate a read error. The chain employs TRBV7-9 and TRBJ1-4, with 10 bases aligning to TRBD1. Germline CDR1 SEHNR, CDR2 FQNEAQ (reference sequence). This CDR3 has 14 residues. CDR3 sequence: CSSSFDRGHEKLFF. For the CDR3, the DNA is TGTTCCAGCAGCTTCGACAGGGGGCACGAAAAACTGTTTTTT.

The rearrangement links TRBV11-3 to TRBJ2-1, with 11 bases identical to TRBD2. Germline CDR1 SGHNT, CDR2 YENEEA. The ends lost 3 bases at V and 5 bases at J; junction bases unmatched: 12. This CDR3 region has 18 residues. The CDR3 coding sequence is TGTGCCAGCAGCTTCAGATCCCTAGCGGGGGGCCCCCACAATGAGCAGTTCTTC. Its translation is CASSFRSLAGGPHNEQFF.

About this clone itself: The same CDR3 is also encoded by other DNA sequences in this sample. The chain uses TRBV28 and TRBJ1-5; D gene uncertain. There are 12 residues in the CDR3. V shed 2 bases and J shed 6 bases, with 5 bases lying between them. Germline V gene data show CDR1 as MDHEN and CDR2 as SYDVKM. CDR3 residues: CASSLRGQPQHF. CDR3 bases: TGTGCCAGCAGTTTACGGGGTCAGCCCCAGCATTTT. Drawing the rest from reference TRBV28 and TRBJ1-5, the complete variable domain is DVKVTQSSRYLVKRTGEKVFLECVQDMDHENMFWYRQDPGLGLRLIYFSYDVKMKEKGDIPEGYSVSREKKERFSLILESASTNQTSMYLCASSLRGQPQHFGDGTRLSIL.

This clone showed up just once. The CDR3 nucleotides read TGTGCCAGCAGCTCCACAGGGGGAAACGAGCAGTACTTC. This encodes CASSSTGGNEQYF. The V call is TRBV7-3, the J call TRBJ2-7; 8 bases agree with TRBD1. The germline CDR1 and CDR2 sequences are SGHTA and FQGTGA. The CDR3 runs to 13 residues. With V trimmed by 4 bases and J by 5 bases, 4 bases remained unmatched.

This clone was seen a few times. The same CDR3 is also encoded by other DNA sequences in this sample. V usage is TRBV7-2 and J usage is TRBJ2-3, with TRBD2 identical over 7 bases. The CDR3 contains 16 residues. Losses at the gene ends were 1 base for V and 1 base for J; bases not matched to a gene: 5. In germline, CDR1 is SGHTA, CDR2 FQGNSA. CDR3 region: CASSLVGAGGTDTQYF. CDR3 DNA sequence: TGTGCCAGCAGCTTAGTAGGGGCGGGGGGCACAGATACGCAGTATTTT.

V and J are TRBV2 and TRBJ1-2; D perhaps matches TRBD1 (6 bases). Germline-derived CDR1 and CDR2 are SNHLY and FYNNEI. The V gene lost 1 base and the J gene lost 5 bases, with 14 bases spanning the gap. The CDR3 loop spans 15 amino acids. The CDR3 DNA sequence: TGTGCCAGCAGTGAAGGGAGGACAGTCTTATATGGCTACACCTTC. It is translated as CASSEGRTVLYGYTF.

The chain uses TRBV30 and TRBJ2-7; D possibly corresponds to TRBD2 (5 bases). CDR1 and CDR2 from the germline V gene are GTSNPN and SVGIG (reference sequence). The CDR3 length is 14 residues. Trimming took 3 bases from V and 5 from J, leaving 17 bases between them. CDR3 nucleotide sequence: TGTGCCTGGAGAGGTTTTCGGAGGCCCCACGAGCAGTACTTC. Translating gives CAWRGFRRPHEQYF. Using reference TRBV30 and TRBJ2-7 for the parts outside the CDR3, the full variable domain is SQTIHQWPATLVQPVGSPLSLECTVEGTSNPNLYWYRQAAGRGLQLLFYSVGIGQISSEVPQNLSASRPQDRQFILSSKKLLLSDSGFYLCAWRGFRRPHEQYFGPGTRLTVT.

DNA of the CDR3: TGTGCCAGCAGCGTCGGCCGGGACAGGGCCCACGAGCAGTACTTC. This gives the protein CASSVGRDRAHEQYF. The rearrangement links TRBV9 to TRBJ2-7; 9 bases match TRBD1. CDR3 length: 15 amino acids. Losses at the gene ends were 2 bases for V and 5 bases for J; bases not matched to a gene: 8. Germline CDR1 SGDLS, CDR2 YYNGEE. The full variable domain, rest sourced from reference TRBV9 and TRBJ2-7, is DSGVTQTPKHLITATGQRVTLRCSPRSGDLSVYWYQQSLDQGLQFLIQYYNGEERAKGNILERFSAQQFPDLHSELNLSSLELGDSALYFCASSVGRDRAHEQYFGPGTRLTVT.

The chain has TRBV4-3 and TRBJ2-1; 8 nucleotides line up with TRBD1. The germline V gene has CDR1 LGHNA and CDR2 YSLEER. Trimming removed 1 base from V and 3 bases from J; junction bases left unmatched: 11. The CDR3 consists of 18 residues. CDR3 DNA: TGCGCCAGCAGCCAAGGGGGTTGGCCAGGGGGCTTCTACAATGAGCAGTTCTTC. Its translation is CASSQGGWPGGFYNEQFF.

The chain has TRBV16 and TRBJ1-2, with D perhaps matching TRBD1 (6 bases). The CDR3 contains 13 residues. Trimming took off 2 bases at V and 6 bases at J, with 10 bases between the two ends. Germline assignment: CDR1 KGHSY and CDR2 FQNENV. CDR3 nucleotides: TGTGCCAGCAGCCAAAGGGAGGGGGATGGCTACACCTTC. Residues: CASSQREGDGYTF.

The chain has TRBV9 and TRBJ1-6; D is possibly TRBD1 (6 bases). Trimming took 4 bases from V and 14 from J, leaving 19 bases between them. Germline assignment: CDR1 SGDLS and CDR2 YYNGEE. CDR3 size: 14 residues. The CDR3 nucleotides read TGTGCCAGCAGCCGCGGGGGACGCGAGGGGGCCCTCCACTTT. Its protein is CASSRGGREGALHF.

V and J are TRBV28 and TRBJ1-5; D call uncertain. Germline loops: CDR1 MDHEN, CDR2 SYDVKM. With 5 bases removed from V and 6 bases from J, the gap between germline ends came to 20 bases. This CDR3 is 16 amino acids long. CDR3 sequence: CASSQTAQWSGQPQHF. In nucleotides, the CDR3 is TGTGCCAGCAGTCAGACCGCGCAGTGGTCGGGTCAGCCCCAGCATTTT.